This TCR beta chain appears in the sequencing data of a study of blood T cell repertoires in COVID-19. As for the study in general: Sites in the United States, Italy and Spain provided acute and convalescent COVID-19 samples. PBMCs, B-cell-depleted T cells, or T cells were the source of the cDNA or gDNA that made up the material.

TCRdb keeps only in-frame clones here, not all; method: immunoSEQ multiplex PCR. The top ten clones hold roughly 4.8% of a sample with approximately 77,000 clones, 80% of them seen once. The V and J ends lost 4 bases and 0 bases respectively, with 12 bases between them. The CDR3 is 15 residues long. Per the germline V gene, CDR1 is SGHTA and CDR2 is FQGTGA. The chain recombines TRBV7-3 with TRBJ1-2; D is undetermined. Sequenced material: peripheral blood. This receptor was identified in a woman between 65 and 79 years old with acute or convalescent COVID-19. As DNA, the CDR3 is TGTGCCAGCAGCTCTCTCGGCGGGGCTAACTATGGCTACACCTTC. Protein: CASSSLGGANYGYTF.